Listed below are T cell receptor beta chains from one sample, sequenced in a study of CD8 T cells in Susac syndrome. TCRdb reprocessed the immunoSEQ multiplex PCR reads via MiXCR and lists one record per CDR3 protein. The repertoire holds about 120,000 distinct CDR3 sequences, with over 90% as singletons. The specimen sequenced was CD4+ T cells from PBMCs. Receptor source: a human donor with Susac syndrome. The CDR3 runs from the conserved cysteine through the conserved F or W. The order of the fields is CDR3 DNA, CDR3 protein, V gene, D gene, clone size, J gene. D genes are given only for firm matches. Clone size is shown for a subset of rows, as once, few, many or a class of expanded clone.

DNA: TGTGCCACCAGCAGAGATCCAGGGGGCTCCTACGAGCAGTACTTC
CDR3: CATSRDPGGSYEQYF
V: TRBV15
D: TRBD1
size: .
J: TRBJ2-7

DNA: TGTGCCTGGAGTGGACCTACCGAGCGTGGCTACACCTTC
CDR3: CAWSGPTERGYTF
V: TRBV30
D: .
size: .
J: TRBJ1-2

DNA: TGCAGCGTTGATGGGGGAAGGCCTGAAGCTTTCTTT
CDR3: CSVDGGRPEAFF
V: TRBV29-1
D: .
size: .
J: TRBJ1-1

DNA: TGCAGTGCTAGAGGCCGGGACGGATATGGCTACACCTTC
CDR3: CSARGRDGYGYTF
V: TRBV20-1
D: .
size: .
J: TRBJ1-2

DNA: TGCAGTGCTAGGAGGGGAGGGGGCAGAGATACGCAGTATTTT
CDR3: CSARRGGGRDTQYF
V: TRBV20-1
D: .
size: .
J: TRBJ2-3

DNA: TGTGCCAGCAGCGGCGAGGGACAGGGGAAGGGTGAGCAGTTCTTC
CDR3: CASSGEGQGKGEQFF
V: TRBV7-6
D: TRBD1
size: .
J: TRBJ2-1

DNA: TGCGCCAGCAGCCTGGAACAGGGGAATCAGCCCCAGCATTTT
CDR3: CASSLEQGNQPQHF
V: TRBV4-1
D: TRBD1
size: .
J: TRBJ1-5

DNA: TGTGCCAGCAGCCAAGGATTGGTAGGGAACACTGAAGCTTTCTTT
CDR3: CASSQGLVGNTEAFF
V: TRBV14
D: .
size: .
J: TRBJ1-1

DNA: TGTGCCAGCAGCGTCGGCAGCGTGGCCGGGGAGCTGTTTTTT
CDR3: CASSVGSVAGELFF
V: TRBV9
D: .
size: .
J: TRBJ2-2

DNA: TGCAGTGCTACCGCCGGGACAGTTACTGAAGCTTTCTTT
CDR3: CSATAGTVTEAFF
V: TRBV20-1
D: TRBD1
size: .
J: TRBJ1-1

DNA: TGTGCCAGCAGCCCACCGGGAGGTAGAGAGCTGACTAGCGCCTACGAGCAGTACTTC
CDR3: CASSPPGGRELTSAYEQYF
V: TRBV7-2
D: TRBD2
size: .
J: TRBJ2-7

DNA: TGCAGCGTTGAAGATAACACGGATACGCAGTATTTT
CDR3: CSVEDNTDTQYF
V: TRBV29-1
D: .
size: once
J: TRBJ2-3

DNA: TGCAGTGCTAGAGATACAAAGCGGGGGGCCGTCACCGGGGAGCTGTTTTTT
CDR3: CSARDTKRGAVTGELFF
V: TRBV20-1
D: TRBD2
size: .
J: TRBJ2-2

DNA: TGTGCCAGCCGCCTGGGGGGGGCATCCTACGAGCAGTACTTC
CDR3: CASRLGGASYEQYF
V: TRBV7-9
D: .
size: .
J: TRBJ2-7

DNA: TGTGCCACCAGCGTCGACAGGGACTACGAGCAGTACTTC
CDR3: CATSVDRDYEQYF
V: TRBV15
D: TRBD1
size: .
J: TRBJ2-7

DNA: TGTGCCAGCAGTCTTCGGACTAGCGGAAACAATGAGCAGTTCTTC
CDR3: CASSLRTSGNNEQFF
V: TRBV12-3/TRBV12-4
D: TRBD2
size: .
J: TRBJ2-1

DNA: TGTGCCAGCAGTTACGGACAGAACTACGAGCAGTACTTC
CDR3: CASSYGQNYEQYF
V: TRBV6-6
D: .
size: .
J: TRBJ2-7

DNA: TGTGCCAGCTCACCACGTCAAGAGACCCAGTACTTC
CDR3: CASSPRQETQYF
V: TRBV18
D: .
size: .
J: TRBJ2-5

DNA: TGTGCCAGCAGTACGGGACAGGCTCCCTACGAGCAGTACTTC
CDR3: CASSTGQAPYEQYF
V: TRBV2
D: TRBD1
size: .
J: TRBJ2-7

DNA: TGCAGCGCCTCAGGGAGTGATGAAAAACTGTTTTTT
CDR3: CSASGSDEKLFF
V: TRBV29-1
D: .
size: .
J: TRBJ1-4

DNA: TGTGCCAGCAGTTTGAAGGCAGGGGGTGGTGCCTACGAGCAGTACTTC
CDR3: CASSLKAGGGAYEQYF
V: TRBV12-3/TRBV12-4
D: TRBD1
size: .
J: TRBJ2-7

DNA: TGTGTTCCGGACGCAGCCTACGAGCAGTACTTC
CDR3: CVPDAAYEQYF
V: TRBV9
D: .
size: .
J: TRBJ2-7

DNA: TGTGCCAGCAGTTGGGACCGCAAAGAGACCCAGTACTTC
CDR3: CASSWDRKETQYF
V: TRBV28
D: .
size: .
J: TRBJ2-5

DNA: TGTGCCAGCAGCGTAGGTCCGGGGCCGAACACTGAAGCTTTCTTT
CDR3: CASSVGPGPNTEAFF
V: TRBV9
D: .
size: .
J: TRBJ1-1

DNA: TGTGCCAGTCTGAGAAGTGGGAGTACAGATACGCAGTATTTT
CDR3: CASLRSGSTDTQYF
V: TRBV28
D: .
size: .
J: TRBJ2-3

DNA: TGCGCCAGCAGCCACGGGACCCCCACAGATACGCAGTATTTT
CDR3: CASSHGTPTDTQYF
V: TRBV4-1
D: .
size: .
J: TRBJ2-3

DNA: TGTGCCAGCAGCTTGGGAAGAGTGAACACTGAAGCTTTCTTT
CDR3: CASSLGRVNTEAFF
V: TRBV5-6
D: .
size: .
J: TRBJ1-1

DNA: TGCAGCGTGGAGACAGGGGGCAGCTACGAGCAGTACTTC
CDR3: CSVETGGSYEQYF
V: TRBV29-1
D: TRBD1
size: .
J: TRBJ2-7

DNA: TGTGCCAGCAGCTTGGGGGACAGGCCCAAAGAGACCCAGTACTTC
CDR3: CASSLGDRPKETQYF
V: TRBV5-6
D: TRBD1
size: .
J: TRBJ2-5

DNA: TGCAGTGCTAGAGAGGGCGGGACCTACGAGCAGTACTTC
CDR3: CSAREGGTYEQYF
V: TRBV20-1
D: .
size: .
J: TRBJ2-7

DNA: TGCAGCGTAGCTGCGGTTACTCATGGCTACACCTTC
CDR3: CSVAAVTHGYTF
V: TRBV29-1
D: .
size: .
J: TRBJ1-2

DNA: TGTGCCAGCAGCTCACCGACTAGCGCATACAATGAGCAGTTCTTC
CDR3: CASSSPTSAYNEQFF
V: TRBV5-4
D: TRBD2
size: .
J: TRBJ2-1

DNA: TGCAGTGCTAGAGGGACAGGGGGCAGGGGAGAGACCCAGTACTTC
CDR3: CSARGTGGRGETQYF
V: TRBV20-1
D: TRBD1
size: .
J: TRBJ2-5

DNA: TGTGCCAGCAGCTTAGGGCTAACTCCCGATACGCAGTATTTT
CDR3: CASSLGLTPDTQYF
V: TRBV7-2
D: .
size: .
J: TRBJ2-3

DNA: TGCAGTGCTAGACGGTCCGCCTTCGTGTTCTTC
CDR3: CSARRSAFVFF
V: TRBV20-1
D: .
size: .
J: TRBJ2-1

DNA: TGTGCCAGCAGTTTTGAGGCAGGGGCCAACTATGGCTACACCTTC
CDR3: CASSFEAGANYGYTF
V: TRBV12-3/TRBV12-4
D: .
size: .
J: TRBJ1-2

DNA: TGTGCCTGGAGTGCATCTAGCTACTCCTACGAGCAGTACTTC
CDR3: CAWSASSYSYEQYF
V: TRBV30
D: .
size: .
J: TRBJ2-7

DNA: TGTGCCAGCAGCTCACTAGCGGGAATAAGCGATGAGCAGTTCTTC
CDR3: CASSSLAGISDEQFF
V: TRBV7-2
D: TRBD2
size: .
J: TRBJ2-1

DNA: TGCAGCGTTGCCGAGAACACTGAAGCTTTCTTT
CDR3: CSVAENTEAFF
V: TRBV29-1
D: .
size: .
J: TRBJ1-1

DNA: TGTGCCAGCAGCCCCGAACCAACTATCAATGAGCAGTTCTTC
CDR3: CASSPEPTINEQFF
V: TRBV7-3
D: .
size: .
J: TRBJ2-1

DNA: TGCAGCGTTGTGACTAGCGCACGCACAGATACGCAGTATTTT
CDR3: CSVVTSARTDTQYF
V: TRBV29-1
D: TRBD2
size: .
J: TRBJ2-3

DNA: TGTGCCAGCAGCTCCTTATTAGCGGGAGAAGAGGGAGATACGCAGTATTTT
CDR3: CASSSLLAGEEGDTQYF
V: TRBV5-6
D: TRBD2
size: .
J: TRBJ2-3